The 2 T cell receptor beta chains reported below all come from one sample, sequenced in a study of identical twins. TCRdb independently ran MiXCR on the 5' RACE reads; one entry per CDR3 protein. Of about 520,000 distinct CDR3 sequences listed, roughly a fifth are singletons. These data also featured in a second study, about T cells expressing NK-cell markers.

Sequencing was performed on CD4+ T cells sorted from blood. Receptor source: a woman under 30 in good health.

The J gene is TRBJ2-1, the V gene TRBV5-5; 8 bases match TRBD2. Looked up from germline, CDR1 is SGHKS and CDR2 is YYEKEE (reference sequence). The V and J ends lost 0 bases and 3 bases, in that order; junction bases with no gene match: 5. There are 16 residues in the CDR3. The CDR3 here is CASSLAGAGDYNEQFF. As DNA, the CDR3 is TGTGCCAGCAGCTTGGCGGGAGCGGGGGACTACAATGAGCAGTTCTTC.

This clonotype was found a few times. The chain recombines TRBV28 with TRBJ1-2, with TRBD1 as a possible D gene (5 bases). V was clipped by 2 bases and J by 7 bases, with 11 bases between them. CDR1 and CDR2 (germline): MDHEN, SYDVKM. The CDR3 length is 13 residues. Here the CDR3 reads CASSLPGKRGYTF. As DNA, the CDR3 is TGTGCCAGCAGTTTACCAGGGAAGCGTGGCTACACCTTC.